The 15 T cell receptor beta chains in this list originate from one sample, sequenced in a study of shared clonotypes between healthy human individuals. This table comes from immunoSEQ multiplex PCR, and its TCRdb copy is limited to in-frame clones, with some not included. The data hold approximately 710,000 clones, with about 90% observed a single time. The sequenced sample consisted of memory CD8+ T cells from PBMCs. Sample subset: CD45RO+ cells pooled with CCR7-negative TemRA cells. The receptors were sampled from a man in his late teens or twenties in good health. Some clones in this sample may be carry-over from other donors' samples.

This clone was seen once. The CDR3 protein is CSVESPLQVYGYTF. The CDR3 DNA sequence: TGCAGCGTTGAATCCCCGTTACAAGTCTATGGCTACACCTTC. This sequence joins TRBV29-1 and TRBJ1-2, with D unresolved. The CDR3 length is 14 residues. The V end was cut by 2 bases, the J end by 4 bases, with 14 bases between. In germline, CDR1 is SQVTM, CDR2 ANQGSEA.

The chain is built from TRBV6-6 and TRBJ2-3; the D gene is possibly TRBD2 (5 bases). The CDR3 length is 16 residues. Germline V lookup: CDR1 MNHNY, CDR2 SVGAGI (reference sequence). Trimming shortened V by 2 bases and J by 6 bases, and 18 bases separated the two germline ends. CDR3 bases: TGTGCCAGCAGTTACCCGGCAGCCGGAGGCCGGGATACGCAGTATTTT. As protein: CASSYPAAGGRDTQYF.

The chain recombines TRBV5-4 with TRBJ1-1; no reliable D call. There are 16 residues in the CDR3. Per germline, CDR1 SGHNT and CDR2 YYREEE (reference sequence). Deletions cut 4 bases from V and 4 bases from J, with 20 bases between. In DNA form, the CDR3 reads TGTGCCAGCAGCACTAAATTTAGGGCGCTGACCACTGAAGCTTTCTTT. Protein: CASSTKFRALTTEAFF.

The chain has TRBV7-8 and TRBJ2-2; D not resolved. V lost 4 bases and J lost 2, with 26 bases in between. This CDR3 contains 20 residues. Germline assignment: CDR1 SGHVS and CDR2 FQNEAQ. The CDR3 coding sequence is TGTGCCAGCAGCTGGCCTTCTTTGGCGGAAGCGAGCCCTAACACCGGGGAGCTGTTTTTT. This encodes CASSWPSLAEASPNTGELFF. The variable domain in full, completed from reference TRBV7-8 and TRBJ2-2, reads GAGVSQSPRYKVAKRGQDVALRCDPISGHVSLFWYQQALGQGPEFLTYFQNEAQLDKSGLPSDRFFAERPEGSVSTLKIQRTQQEDSAVYLCASSWPSLAEASPNTGELFFGEGSRLTVL.

The chain carries TRBV19 and TRBJ1-2; TRBD1 matches 8 bases. CDR1 and CDR2 (germline): LNHDA, SQIVND (reference sequence). This CDR3 comprises 15 residues. With 5 bases clipped from V and 3 bases from J, the junction kept 8 bases outside the gene matches. CDR3 protein: CASSLWTGKDYGYTF. CDR3 sequence (DNA): TGTGCCAGTAGTCTTTGGACAGGGAAGGACTATGGCTACACCTTC.

In DNA form, the CDR3 reads TGTGCCAGAAGCAGGAAAAACCGGGACTACTCCTACGAGCAGTACTTC. Protein: CARSRKNRDYSYEQYF. This chain uses TRBV5-3 with TRBJ2-7; 7 nucleotides line up with TRBD2. TRBV5-3 is an ORF; its function is uncertain. The length of the CDR3 is 16 residues. Germline trimming cut 4 bases from V and 0 bases from J; bases unmatched to any gene: 10.

Here the CDR3 reads CAWSVIAGRTEAFF. In DNA form, the CDR3 reads TGTGCCTGGAGTGTAATAGCAGGGCGCACTGAAGCTTTCTTT. V gene TRBV30 combines with J gene TRBJ1-1, with a tentative D call TRBD1 (5 bases). The CDR3 contains 14 residues. Trimming removed 0 bases from V and 4 bases from J, with 12 bases in between. Per the germline V gene, CDR1 is GTSNPN and CDR2 is SVGIG (reference sequence).

The chain recombines TRBV4-1 with TRBJ1-1; D is unclear. The CDR3 is 12 residues long. Trimming removed 2 bases at V and 8 bases at J, with 9 bases between. Germline assignment: CDR1 MGHRA and CDR2 YSYEKL. CDR3: CASSQYGPEAFF. CDR3 bases: TGCGCCAGCAGCCAATATGGACCAGAAGCTTTCTTT.

This chain joins TRBV21-1 and TRBJ2-1; the table's D gene call, TRBD1, was not cross checked with the DNA. TRBV21-1 is flagged as a pseudogene. This CDR3 contains 18 residues. For the CDR3, the DNA is TGTGCCAGCAGCACAAACGGTTGGACAGAAGTGACCCGTAATGAGCAGTTCTTC. Residues: CASSTNGWTEVTRNEQFF.

The V gene is TRBV7-9, the J gene TRBJ2-7, with 8 bases aligning to TRBD1. V was clipped by 8 bases and J by 2 bases; unmatched bases: 5. Germline CDR1 reads SEHNR; CDR2 reads FQNEAQ (reference sequence). The CDR3 consists of 13 residues. The CDR3, as DNA: TGTGCCAGCGTGGACAGGGTAACCTACGAGCAGTACTTC. It translates to CASVDRVTYEQYF.

About this clone: Other nucleotide sequences in the sample specify the same CDR3. CDR3 in amino acids: CASSLSASYEQYF. For the CDR3, the DNA is TGTGCCAGCAGTTTATCGGCATCCTACGAGCAGTACTTC. The chain employs TRBV27 and TRBJ2-7; D gene uncertain. The V and J ends lost 0 bases and 1 base respectively, with 4 bases between them. Germline V gene sequence: CDR1 MNHEY, CDR2 SMNVEV (reference sequence). The CDR3 consists of 13 residues.

The rearrangement links TRBV27 to TRBJ2-1; D is possibly TRBD1 or TRBD2 (6 bases each). This CDR3 is built from 16 residues. Trimming took 5 bases from V and 3 from J, leaving 17 bases between them. The V gene's germline CDR1 is MNHEY and CDR2 SMNVEV (reference sequence). CDR3 bases: TGTGCCAGCAGTCTCCCCGGGGGCGGAGTCTACAATGAGCAGTTCTTC. It yields the protein CASSLPGGGVYNEQFF.

The J gene is TRBJ1-4, the V gene TRBV10-3, with D possibly being TRBD1 (6 bases). This CDR3 is 14 amino acids long. Germline V gene data show CDR1 as ENHRY and CDR2 as SYGVKD. Trimming shortened V by 5 bases and J by 7 bases, and 14 bases separated the two germline ends. The CDR3 nucleotides are TGTGCCATCAGTAACAGGGAGGTCGGTGAAAAACTGTTTTTT. Encoded protein: CAISNREVGEKLFF.

The CDR3 coding sequence is TGTGCCAGCAGCCCCCGGGACAGGGGATACTATGGCTACACCTTC. Its protein product is CASSPRDRGYYGYTF. This chain joins TRBV14 and TRBJ1-2, with 10 bases fitting TRBD1. The ends lost 4 bases at V and 3 bases at J; junction bases unmatched: 5. Germline CDR1 SGHDN, CDR2 FVKESK. The CDR3 consists of 15 residues.

The V call is TRBV27, the J call TRBJ1-6; D may be TRBD1 (5 bases). Germline CDR1 and CDR2: MNHEY and SMNVEV (reference sequence). CDR3 length: 16 amino acids. Trimming removed 6 bases at V and 3 bases at J, with 15 bases between. DNA for the CDR3: TGTGCCAGCAGGGCTGAGGACGGGGGCTATAATTCACCCCTCCACTTT. It specifies CASRAEDGGYNSPLHF.